These T cell receptor beta chains were read from a single sample in a study of cytomegalovirus exposure and HLA in healthy donors. Measured with immunoSEQ multiplex PCR; TCRdb has only the in-frame clones, and not every one. The top ten clones hold 4% of a sample with 120,000 or so clones, 70% to 85% of them seen once. The sample comprised PBMCs. These receptors were collected from a man aged 40-55 years in good health and CMV-seropositive. The CDR3 runs from the conserved cysteine through the conserved F or W. Each record gives: CDR3 protein, clone size, V gene. Where a row states a size, it is once, few, many or the class of an expanded clone; other rows omit it.

CDR3: CASRETGAGSSGYTF
size: few
V: TRBV6-5

CDR3: CASNLLGGGNQPQHF
size: .
V: TRBV2

CDR3: CASSWEWVGETQYF
size: once
V: TRBV5-5

CDR3: CASSYTGGTEYF
size: once
V: TRBV6-5

CDR3: CASSFGTGNQPQHF
size: once
V: TRBV28

CDR3: CASSSGSRSSYNEQFF
size: .
V: TRBV7-6

CDR3: CASSSRQSNEKLFF
size: .
V: TRBV13

CDR3: CASSLTDRSHEQYF
size: .
V: TRBV6-5

CDR3: CASSYRQGARNTEAFF
size: .
V: TRBV6-6

CDR3: CASSAAEANQPQHF
size: .
V: TRBV7-9

CDR3: CASSTTSGTYEQYF
size: .
V: TRBV13

CDR3: CASSLDRGEDTQYF
size: .
V: TRBV7-8

CDR3: CASSYWGAQYF
size: once
V: TRBV7-9

CDR3: CASHLAADTDTQYF
size: .
V: TRBV28

CDR3: CAWSPGRAPYEQYF
size: .
V: TRBV30

CDR3: CASSLGSGLDTEAFF
size: few
V: TRBV5-1

CDR3: CSVEDADTQYF
size: .
V: TRBV29-1

CDR3: CASSLQGAMSTGELFF
size: .
V: TRBV9

CDR3: CASSQGTGAGQPQHF
size: .
V: TRBV4-2

CDR3: CASSVEAGRARDTQYF
size: .
V: TRBV9

CDR3: CATLQVWTGELFF
size: .
V: TRBV15

CDR3: CASSRTEGYTF
size: .
V: TRBV5-5

CDR3: CASSEGGQGRSGNTIYF
size: few
V: TRBV2

CDR3: CASSIWLAGGPGETQYF
size: .
V: TRBV19

CDR3: CATSRPGMVYEQYF
size: .
V: TRBV18

CDR3: CASSQDPGTSSYEQYF
size: .
V: TRBV4-2

CDR3: CASSVQGSYGYTF
size: .
V: TRBV10-1

CDR3: CASSPVRDQPQHF
size: .
V: TRBV18

CDR3: CASYRGTEAFF
size: .
V: TRBV6-5

CDR3: CAISEGDRGAGNTIYF
size: .
V: TRBV10-3

CDR3: CASSTRASGSLLAKNIQYF
size: .
V: TRBV13

CDR3: CSGDGGVTDTQYF
size: .
V: TRBV29-1

CDR3: CASSAKGQAGNTIYF
size: .
V: TRBV19

CDR3: CASRTMRDTEAFF
size: .
V: TRBV28

CDR3: CASSVGTYNEQFF
size: few
V: TRBV11-1

CDR3: CASSLRGDAQPQHF
size: .
V: TRBV7-8

CDR3: CASGSDRGHNQPQHF
size: .
V: TRBV12-5

CDR3: CASSVAGGDQPQHF
size: .
V: TRBV10-2

CDR3: CASSSRGRSSYNEQFF
size: .
V: TRBV13

CDR3: CAISLAAGVSNTGELFF
size: .
V: TRBV10-3

CDR3: CASSRRGLTEAFF
size: few
V: TRBV28

CDR3: CASSQSRTSGVHYEQYF
size: .
V: TRBV7-9

CDR3: CSVGTSKVADTGELFF
size: .
V: TRBV29-1

CDR3: CASSLWGGVETQYF
size: .
V: TRBV5-1

CDR3: CASSSAGGRTEAFF
size: .
V: TRBV6-6

CDR3: CASSDGTGRYEQYF
size: .
V: TRBV5-4

CDR3: CASSSPSSASYNEQFF
size: .
V: TRBV27

CDR3: CASSKGAGPPHSGANVLTF
size: .
V: TRBV21-1

CDR3: CASSPSGLSWQNTEAFF
size: .
V: TRBV18

CDR3: CASSLGTGTNGYTF
size: .
V: TRBV27

CDR3: CASRRSPGQGSGNTIYF
size: .
V: TRBV19

CDR3: CASSPRTGLGEKLFF
size: once
V: TRBV7-2

CDR3: CASSQDSGWISYNSPLHF
size: .
V: TRBV4-1

CDR3: CASSWTGTKNIQYF
size: .
V: TRBV7-8

CDR3: CASSEFGGANTGELFF
size: .
V: TRBV6-4

CDR3: CASSPTGGTGTEAFF
size: .
V: TRBV2

CDR3: CASRMAGEIYEQYF
size: .
V: TRBV28

CDR3: CASSLTGSSYEQYF
size: once
V: TRBV7-2

CDR3: CASSLWGTASYEQYF
size: .
V: TRBV28

CDR3: CASSEIGGRTEFYGYTF
size: .
V: TRBV6-1